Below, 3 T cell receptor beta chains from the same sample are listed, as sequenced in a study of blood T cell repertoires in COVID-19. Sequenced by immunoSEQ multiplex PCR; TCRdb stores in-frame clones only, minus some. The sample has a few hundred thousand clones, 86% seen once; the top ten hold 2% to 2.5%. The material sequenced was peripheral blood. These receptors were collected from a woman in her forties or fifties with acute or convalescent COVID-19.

CDR3 nucleotides: TGCGCCAGTACAACCGGGACAGGGAGAACCTCAGGGCAGTTCTTC. Encoded protein: CASTTGTGRTSGQFF. The rearrangement uses TRBV5-1 and TRBJ2-1, with 9 positions matching TRBD1. V lost 8 bases to trimming and J lost 12 bases; unmatched junction nucleotides: 18. Looked up from germline, CDR1 is SGHRS and CDR2 is YFSETQ. The CDR3 runs to 15 residues.

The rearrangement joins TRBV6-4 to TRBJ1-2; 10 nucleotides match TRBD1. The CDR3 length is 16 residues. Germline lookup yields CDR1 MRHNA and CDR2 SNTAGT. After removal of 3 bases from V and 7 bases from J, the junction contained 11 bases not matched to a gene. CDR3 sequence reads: CASSEETGGTFGGYTF. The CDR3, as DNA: TGTGCCAGCAGTGAAGAGACAGGGGGCACTTTCGGTGGCTACACCTTC.

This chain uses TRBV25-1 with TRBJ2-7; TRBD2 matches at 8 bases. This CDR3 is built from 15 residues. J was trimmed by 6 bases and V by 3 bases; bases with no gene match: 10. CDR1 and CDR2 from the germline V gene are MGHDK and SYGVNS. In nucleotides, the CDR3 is TGTGCCAGCAGTGACCCGAAGCGGGAGCGGAGCGAGCAGTACTTC. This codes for CASSDPKRERSEQYF.